The 27 T cell receptor beta chains below come from one sample, sequenced in a study of naive and memory T cell subsets. Findings of the study overall: A few larger clonotypes appeared in naive repertoires, especially CD8, possibly memory cells re-expressing CD45RA.

Their antigen targets remain unknown. The beta constant-region primer was an equimolar mix of two oligonucleotides covering TRBC1 and TRBC2. The ligated cDNA underwent four PCR rounds using SP2 and nested alpha and beta constant-region primers. TCRdb reanalysed the UMI-ligation and nested PCR reads using MiXCR and keeps one entry per CDR3 protein. Counted here are 150,000 or so distinct CDR3 sequences, roughly 22% occurring once; the ten biggest clones make up less than 0.13%. Input material: naive CD4+ T cells from blood. The receptors originated from a human donor in good health.

This clonotype was seen many times. The rearrangement joins TRBV21-1 to TRBJ2-1. TRBV21-1 is a known pseudogene. CDR3 size: 12 residues. The CDR3 coding sequence is TGTGCCAGCAGCAAAGCGTCCTATGAGCAGTTCTTC. Amino acid sequence: CASSKASYEQFF.

This clonotype appeared a few times. This chain joins TRBV7-9 and TRBJ2-7, with 8 bases identical to TRBD2. V was pared by 5 bases and J by 2 bases, with 5 bases of the junction left unmatched. From germline, CDR1 is SEHNR and CDR2 FQNEAQ (reference sequence). CDR3 length equals 14 residues. In DNA, the CDR3 is TGTGCCAGCAGCCGAGATAGCGGGGCCTACGAGCAGTACTTC. It codes for CASSRDSGAYEQYF.

This clonotype was found many times. The chain combines TRBV19 with TRBJ2-7; D is tentatively TRBD1 or TRBD2 (6 bases each). This CDR3 comprises 13 residues. The germline CDR1 and CDR2 sequences are LNHDA and SQIVND (reference sequence). V lost 5 bases and J 6 bases, leaving 14 bases between the germline ends. The CDR3 loop is CASSLTGAVEQYF. The CDR3 DNA is TGTGCCAGTAGTTTGACGGGGGCGGTCGAGCAGTACTTC.

The chain links TRBV6-5 to TRBJ1-1; D is uncertain. Trimming removed 2 bases at V and 2 bases at J, with 24 bases between. The CDR3 consists of 19 residues. Germline V gene lookup returns CDR1 MNHEY and CDR2 SVGAGI. CDR3 protein: CASSYAPGLGGGRNTEAFF. CDR3 sequence (DNA): TGTGCCAGCAGTTACGCCCCGGGTTTAGGTGGAGGAAGAAACACTGAAGCTTTCTTT.

This clonotype came up a few times. The V and J genes are TRBV6-1 and TRBJ1-1; D is perhaps TRBD1 (5 bases). The CDR3 runs 14 residues. Germline loops: CDR1 MNHNS, CDR2 SASEGT. Deletions cut 5 bases from V and 10 bases from J, with 20 bases between. The CDR3 spells CASSPLTGGSSAFF. DNA for the CDR3: TGTGCCAGCAGTCCGTTAACTGGGGGGTCATCAGCTTTCTTT.

V gene TRBV12-3 or TRBV12-4 combines with J gene TRBJ2-1, with a possible D match to TRBD2 (6 bases). The CDR3 has 16 residues. Trimming cost V 5 bases and J 3 bases, with 17 bases left between them. The CDR3 region is CASSRWGERIYNEQFF. The CDR3 DNA reads TGTGCCAGCAGTCGCTGGGGGGAGAGAATCTACAATGAGCAGTTCTTC.

This clonotype was picked up a small number of times. This chain links TRBV21-1 with TRBJ2-1; TRBD1 is taken as the D call from the table, unchecked against the DNA. TRBV21-1 is a pseudogene. The CDR3 spans 12 residues. The CDR3 is CASPGEHNEQFF. The DNA of the CDR3 is TGTGCCAGCCCCGGAGAGCACAATGAGCAGTTCTTC.

The V gene is TRBV6-1, the J gene TRBJ1-5; D uncertain. Germline V gene sequence: CDR1 MNHNS, CDR2 SASEGT. V was pared by 6 bases and J by 3 bases, with 9 bases between. The CDR3 runs 13 residues. CDR3 DNA sequence: TGTGCCAGCAGAGAGACACTCAATCAGCCCCAGCATTTT. Translated: CASRETLNQPQHF.

On this clonotype: The junction shows a germline mismatch at one end, possibly a read error. The chain uses TRBV29-1 and TRBJ1-1, with unresolved D. The CDR3 is 14 residues long. The germline V gene encodes CDR1 SQVTM and CDR2 ANQGSEA. CDR3: CSVVGRATRTESFF. The CDR3 region has the DNA TGCAGCGTTGTGGGCCGCGCGACGAGGACTGAATCTTTCTTT.

V usage is TRBV28 and J usage is TRBJ2-1, with 11 bases that match TRBD2. Germline CDR1 and CDR2: MDHEN and SYDVKM. CDR3 size: 16 residues. The J segment lost 6 bases and the V segment lost 3 bases, leaving 7 bases of the junction unmatched. This chain's CDR3 is CASSLTPSGRSNEQFF. CDR3 DNA sequence: TGTGCCAGCAGTTTGACCCCTAGCGGGAGGAGCAATGAGCAGTTCTTC.

This clonotype was counted between two and nine times. The rearrangement uses TRBV2 and TRBJ1-2; 7 positions match TRBD1. The V gene end was trimmed by 1 base and the J gene end by 4 bases; junction bases not matched to a gene: 3. The length of the CDR3 is 14 residues. Germline V gene lookup returns CDR1 SNHLY and CDR2 FYNNEI. CDR3 bases: TGTGCCAGCAGTGAAGTCGGACAGGTCTATGGCTACACCTTC. Its translation: CASSEVGQVYGYTF. Full variable domain (missing parts from reference TRBV2 and TRBJ1-2): EPEVTQTPSHQVTQMGQEVILRCVPISNHLYFYWYRQILGQKVEFLVSFYNNEISEKSEIFDDQFSVERPDGSNFTLKIRSTKLEDSAMYFCASSEVGQVYGYTFGSGTRLTVV.

The rearrangement joins TRBV20-1 to TRBJ1-1, with a possible D match to TRBD1 (5 bases). V gave up 6 bases and J gave up 5 bases, with 22 bases separating them. This CDR3 spans 15 amino acids. Germline CDR1 and CDR2: DFQATT and SNEGSKA (reference sequence). The CDR3 reads CSASGRLDRQTEAFF. CDR3 nucleotide sequence: TGCAGTGCAAGTGGCAGACTGGATAGACAGACTGAAGCTTTCTTT.

V and J are TRBV5-1 and TRBJ2-5; 9 bases fit TRBD2. Trimming cost V 4 bases and J 5 bases; bases outside gene matches: 6. Germline CDR1 reads SGHRS; CDR2 reads YFSETQ. The CDR3 is 14 amino acids. CDR3 in amino acids: CASSDSGSLETQYF. Written as DNA, the CDR3 is TGCGCCAGCAGCGATAGCGGGAGCTTGGAGACCCAGTACTTC.

This clonotype was observed a few times. The genes are TRBV28 and TRBJ2-7, with D maybe TRBD1 (6 bases). The CDR3 length is 16 residues. V gave up 5 bases and J gave up 1 base, with 18 bases separating them. Germline V gene sequence: CDR1 MDHEN, CDR2 SYDVKM. The CDR3 region has the DNA TGTGCCAGCAGTATTATCCCGGGACAAGGATCCTACGAGCAGTACTTC. It specifies CASSIIPGQGSYEQYF.

This clonotype was detected ten times or more. The chain employs TRBV20-1 and TRBJ2-3; 11 bases are shared with TRBD1. The V segment lost 6 bases and the J segment 5 bases; nucleotides outside the gene matches: 7. The CDR3 is 14 residues long. Germline values: CDR1 DFQATT, CDR2 SNEGSKA (reference sequence). The CDR3: CSAAGQGVIDTQYF. As DNA, the CDR3 is TGCAGTGCCGCGGGACAGGGGGTCATAGATACGCAGTATTTT.

The CDR3 reads CASSRTNEGTGNTIYF. For the CDR3, the DNA is TGTGCCAGCAGCCGGACCAATGAGGGGACTGGAAACACCATATATTTT. The chain is built from TRBV12-3 or TRBV12-4 and TRBJ1-3; tentative D call: TRBD1 (5 bases). CDR3 length: 16 residues. V lost 6 bases and J 2 bases, leaving 17 bases between the germline ends.

The chain is built from TRBV5-1 and TRBJ2-1, with D uncertain. The V and J ends lost 4 bases and 0 bases respectively, with 14 bases between them. CDR3 length: 16 residues. Per the germline V gene, CDR1 is SGHRS and CDR2 is YFSETQ. The CDR3 loop is CASSTPTHNSYNEQFF. CDR3 DNA: TGCGCCAGCAGCACCCCGACACATAACTCCTACAATGAGCAGTTCTTC.

In its sample, this clonotype was seen a few times. V is TRBV19 and J is TRBJ2-3; D is perhaps TRBD2 (5 bases). V gave up 1 base and J gave up 0 bases, with 11 bases separating them. CDR1 is LNHDA and CDR2 is SQIVND in the germline V gene (reference sequence). The CDR3 length is 16 residues. CDR3 protein: CASSIGAGFSTDTQYF. Here the CDR3 DNA reads TGTGCCAGTAGTATAGGGGCGGGCTTTAGCACAGATACGCAGTATTTT.

The rearrangement joins TRBV29-1 to TRBJ2-1, with 9 bases matching TRBD2. The CDR3 runs 15 residues. The V segment lost 7 bases and the J segment 0 bases; nucleotides outside the gene matches: 7. Germline loops: CDR1 SQVTM, CDR2 ANQGSEA. The CDR3 here is CSARKREASYNEQFF. For the CDR3, the DNA is TGCAGCGCCCGCAAGCGGGAGGCCTCCTACAATGAGCAGTTCTTC.

This clonotype was detected ten times or more. The chain joins TRBV5-1 to TRBJ1-2; 11 nucleotides agree with TRBD1. The CDR3 contains 14 residues. The germline gives CDR1 SGHRS, CDR2 YFSETQ. Unmatched junction bases numbered 5, after V lost 3 bases and J lost 7 bases. The CDR3 nucleotides read TGCGCCAGCAGCTACCGGGACAGGGGGTTTGGCTACACCTTC. Protein: CASSYRDRGFGYTF. Complete variable domain (other parts from reference TRBV5-1 and TRBJ1-2): KAGVTQTPRYLIKTRGQQVTLSCSPISGHRSVSWYQQTPGQGLQFLFEYFSETQRNKGNFPGRFSGRQFSNSRSEMNVSTLELGDSALYLCASSYRDRGFGYTFGSGTRLTVV.

This clonotype was observed once. The gene calls are TRBV6-6 and TRBJ1-2; possible D gene TRBD1, 5 bases. The CDR3 loop spans 14 amino acids. The germline V gene has CDR1 MNHNY and CDR2 SVGAGI (reference sequence). The V and J ends lost 5 bases and 8 bases respectively, with 18 bases between them. CDR3: CASSATGTVAGYTF. The CDR3 DNA is TGTGCCAGCAGTGCGACCGGGACCGTTGCGGGCTACACCTTC.

This clonotype was recorded a few times. The chain couples TRBV7-9 to TRBJ2-7; 14 positions agree with TRBD2. The germline CDR1 and CDR2 sequences are SEHNR and FQNEAQ (reference sequence). The J segment lost 4 bases and the V segment lost 5 bases, leaving 7 bases of the junction unmatched. The length of the CDR3 is 16 residues. CDR3: CASSLGTSGSSYEQYF. The CDR3 bases are TGTGCCAGCAGCCTAGGGACTAGCGGGAGTTCGTACGAGCAGTACTTC.

The chain couples TRBV28 to TRBJ2-4; D perhaps matches TRBD1 (5 bases). The germline V and J ends were trimmed by 8 bases and 5 bases, with 10 bases remaining between them. CDR1 is MDHEN and CDR2 is SYDVKM in the germline V gene. This CDR3 has 12 residues. In DNA form, the CDR3 reads TGTGCCAGCGGAGAGACAGAAAACATTCAGTACTTC. Translated: CASGETENIQYF.

The sample holds a few counts of this clonotype. The J gene is TRBJ2-1, the V gene TRBV28; TRBD2 might be the D (5 bases). This CDR3 comprises 13 residues. Germline values: CDR1 MDHEN, CDR2 SYDVKM. Trimming left V 4 bases short and J 10 bases short, with 14 bases between. CDR3: CASSSDPKREQFF. The CDR3 coding sequence is TGTGCCAGCAGTTCCGACCCTAAGCGGGAGCAGTTCTTC.

In this sample, this clonotype turned up a few times. DNA for the CDR3: TGTGCCAGCAGTTCCAGGGTTGGGGTCGGCAATCAGCCCCAGCATTTT. Its translation: CASSSRVGVGNQPQHF. The chain couples TRBV28 to TRBJ1-5, with D maybe TRBD1 (5 bases). V lost 4 bases and J 2 bases, leaving 15 bases between the germline ends. This CDR3 contains 16 residues. From germline, CDR1 is MDHEN and CDR2 SYDVKM.

Ten or more counts support this clonotype. The chain joins TRBV29-1 to TRBJ2-7; 8 bases align to TRBD1. This CDR3 comprises 12 residues. From germline, CDR1 is SQVTM and CDR2 ANQGSEA. V trimming: 7 bases; J trimming: 0 bases; junction bases outside the gene matches: 2. CDR3 nucleotides: TGCAGCGGGACAGGGAGCTCCTACGAGCAGTACTTC. Amino acid sequence: CSGTGSSYEQYF.

This sequence joins TRBV20-1 and TRBJ1-2, with 7 bases fitting TRBD1. Germline CDR1 is DFQATT and CDR2 is SNEGSKA (reference sequence). V shed 6 bases and J 5 bases; nucleotides not matched to a gene: 12. This CDR3 spans 14 amino acids. CDR3 sequence (DNA): TGCAGTGCCAGAAGGGACAGCCCGATTTATGGCTACACCTTC. It translates to CSARRDSPIYGYTF.